The 22 T cell receptor beta chains presented below share a single source sample, sequenced in a study of beta chain features in type 1 diabetes (dated by TCRdb to the late 2010s). The library was made by the immunoSEQ multiplex PCR assay. The entire amount of isolated RNA was reverse transcribed using the High Capacity cDNA Reverse Transcription Kit, so the sequenced TCRB transcripts were expressed ones. Entries here come from immuneACCESS through TCRdb and include only in-frame sequences with V and J called. Some clones fail to appear in such tables; in the studies checked, an unresolved V gene covers under half of the shortfall, and the cause of the remainder is unknown. The sample table shows 150,000 to 190,000 clones, and about 8.5% are seen once. In total, the top ten clones hold about 0.6% of the sample. The material sequenced was central memory CD4+ T cells from blood. These receptors were collected from a man between 18 and 35 years old in good health.

This clone was observed a few times. The CDR3 loop reads CARGQPSGNTIYF. As DNA, the CDR3 is TGTGCTCGTGGACAGCCATCTGGAAACACCATATATTTT. The chain couples TRBV30 to TRBJ1-3, with a possible D match to TRBD1 (6 bases). The CDR3 is made up of 13 amino acids. CDR1 and CDR2 from the germline V gene are GTSNPN and SVGIG (reference sequence).

This clone was counted only a few times. The CDR3 protein is CAWSRGDYTF. CDR3 coding DNA: TGTGCCTGGAGTAGGGGCGACTACACCTTC. The chain carries TRBV30 and TRBJ1-2; tentatively, D is TRBD1 (5 bases). The V gene's germline CDR1 is GTSNPN and CDR2 SVGIG (reference sequence). The CDR3 covers 10 residues. V was clipped by 2 bases and J by 10 bases, with 8 bases between them.

In its sample, this clone was seen a few times. The J gene is TRBJ1-5, the V gene TRBV19; D is unresolved. Trimming took 5 bases from V and 4 from J, leaving 9 bases between them. This CDR3 is 13 amino acids long. Looked up from germline, CDR1 is LNHDA and CDR2 is SQIVND (reference sequence). CDR3 bases: TGTGCCAGTAGTGCCACCCAGAATCAGCCCCAGCATTTT. Its translation: CASSATQNQPQHF.

The sample holds a few counts of this clone. This rearrangement joins TRBV30 to TRBJ1-4; 8 positions agree with TRBD1. CDR1 and CDR2 (germline): GTSNPN, SVGIG (reference sequence). This CDR3 contains 13 residues. V was clipped by 7 bases and J by 7 bases; unmatched bases: 8. The CDR3 loop reads CASGQGGFEKLFF. The CDR3 DNA reads as TGTGCCTCTGGACAGGGAGGCTTTGAAAAACTGTTTTTT. The whole variable domain, remainder taken from reference TRBV30 and TRBJ1-4, is SQTIHQWPATLVQPVGSPLSLECTVEGTSNPNLYWYRQAAGRGLQLLFYSVGIGQISSEVPQNLSASRPQDRQFILSSKKLLLSDSGFYLCASGQGGFEKLFFGSGTQLSVL.

The table lists this clone with a few counts. The chain joins TRBV11-2 to TRBJ1-6, with 8 bases identical to TRBD1. From germline, CDR1 is SGHAT and CDR2 FQNNGV. With V trimmed by 5 bases and J by 7 bases, 4 bases remained unmatched. This CDR3 has 14 residues. The CDR3 region is CASSPDRGNSPLHF. The DNA for the CDR3 is TGTGCCAGCAGCCCTGACAGGGGAAATTCACCCCTCCACTTT.

This clone has only a few counts. This rearrangement joins TRBV7-8 to TRBJ2-7; 13 bases agree with TRBD2. This CDR3 has 17 residues. The V and J ends lost 3 bases and 1 base, in that order; junction bases with no gene match: 6. Per germline, CDR1 SGHVS and CDR2 FQNEAQ. In DNA form, the CDR3 reads TGTGCCAGCAGCTTTGGACTAGCGGGGGCCCGATCCTACGAGCAGTACTTC. Its protein product is CASSFGLAGARSYEQYF.

The J gene is TRBJ2-2, the V gene TRBV28; tentatively, D is TRBD2 (6 bases). This CDR3 is 18 amino acids long. V was trimmed by 7 bases and J by 0 bases, leaving 21 bases between them. Germline V CDR1 and CDR2: MDHEN, SYDVKM. Written as DNA, the CDR3 is TGTGCCAGCACTCCTGGGGTGGGAGGAGTATCGAACACCGGGGAGCTGTTTTTT. Protein: CASTPGVGGVSNTGELFF. The entire variable domain, with the rest obtained from reference TRBV28 and TRBJ2-2, is as follows: DVKVTQSSRYLVKRTGEKVFLECVQDMDHENMFWYRQDPGLGLRLIYFSYDVKMKEKGDIPEGYSVSREKKERFSLILESASTNQTSMYLCASTPGVGGVSNTGELFFGEGSRLTVL.

This clone was seen a handful of times. The gene calls are TRBV6-5 and TRBJ1-2; unclear D gene. The CDR3 totals 12 residues. V dropped 6 bases and J dropped 8 bases, with 13 bases sitting between them. Germline values: CDR1 MNHEY, CDR2 SVGAGI. The CDR3 here is CASRSIAKGYTF. The CDR3, as DNA: TGTGCCAGCAGAAGCATTGCTAAAGGCTACACCTTC.

This sequence joins TRBV6-6 and TRBJ2-1; 9 bases are shared with TRBD1. The germline V gene has CDR1 MNHNY and CDR2 SVGAGI (reference sequence). V shed 4 bases and J 4 bases; nucleotides not matched to a gene: 5. CDR3 length: 15 amino acids. CDR3 loop: CASSFPGQGYNEQFF. CDR3 DNA: TGTGCCAGCAGTTTTCCGGGACAGGGTTACAATGAGCAGTTCTTC.

The chain has TRBV28 and TRBJ2-5; D is perhaps TRBD1 (6 bases). This CDR3 comprises 13 residues. Germline CDR1 MDHEN, CDR2 SYDVKM. Trimming cost V 8 bases and J 1 base, with 11 bases left between them. The CDR3 spells CASYRTVQETQYF. The CDR3 nucleotides are TGTGCCAGCTATAGGACAGTCCAAGAGACCCAGTACTTC.

In its sample, this clone was seen a few times. This chain links TRBV6-4 with TRBJ2-1; 10 bases are shared with TRBD2. Per the germline V gene, CDR1 is MRHNA and CDR2 is SNTAGT. There are 16 residues in the CDR3. V shed 3 bases, J shed 8 bases, and the junction held 10 bases outside the gene matches. The CDR3 loop reads CASSDEERGGRHEQFF. The CDR3 DNA sequence: TGTGCCAGCAGTGATGAAGAGCGGGGGGGCCGGCATGAGCAGTTCTTC.

This clone has ten or more counts. This chain uses TRBV7-2 with TRBJ2-7; D is unresolved. The CDR3 totals 14 residues. Looked up from germline, CDR1 is SGHTA and CDR2 is FQGNSA. With 1 base removed from V and 1 base from J, the gap between germline ends came to 8 bases. In DNA, the CDR3 is TGTGCCAGCAGCTTAGTGGCAAATTCCTACGAGCAGTACTTC. It is translated as CASSLVANSYEQYF.

This clone has ten or more counts. This CDR3 is also generated by other DNA sequences in the sample. This chain joins TRBV4-2 and TRBJ2-5, with TRBD1 as a possible D gene (6 bases). This CDR3 spans 15 amino acids. Germline values: CDR1 LGHNA, CDR2 YNFKEQ. Between the trimmed V and J ends, which lost 2 bases and 1 base, there was a span of 11 bases. CDR3 DNA: TGTGCCAGCAGCCAAATACAGGGCTTCCAAGAGACCCAGTACTTC. The encoded protein is CASSQIQGFQETQYF.

The chain is built from TRBV5-4 and TRBJ1-5, with a tentative D call TRBD1 (5 bases). Germline CDR1 and CDR2: SGHNT and YYREEE (reference sequence). V lost 6 bases, J lost 5 bases, and 12 bases lay in between. This CDR3 comprises 13 residues. The CDR3 DNA reads as TGTGCCAGCACCCTCGACAGACATCAGCCCCAGCATTTT. This encodes CASTLDRHQPQHF.

This clone appeared a few times. The chain is built from TRBV6-6 and TRBJ2-7; possible D gene TRBD2, 6 bases. The germline V gene has CDR1 MNHNY and CDR2 SVGAGI (reference sequence). Trimming pared 2 bases from V and 6 bases from J, leaving 11 bases between. The CDR3 consists of 13 residues. The CDR3 sequence: CASSYGGDGEQYF. The CDR3 DNA reads as TGTGCCAGCAGTTACGGAGGGGATGGCGAGCAGTACTTC.

In its sample, this clone was seen a few times. The V and J genes are TRBV4-2 and TRBJ2-7; 11 bases fit TRBD2. The length of the CDR3 is 19 residues. Germline V lookup: CDR1 LGHNA, CDR2 YNFKEQ. V trimming: 0 bases; J trimming: 4 bases; junction bases outside the gene matches: 14. Here the CDR3 reads CASSQELAGVRTDKYEQYF. The CDR3 DNA reads TGTGCCAGCAGCCAAGAACTAGCGGGGGTTCGAACCGATAAATACGAGCAGTACTTC.

This clone came up once. V usage is TRBV28 and J usage is TRBJ1-1, with 10 bases fitting TRBD1. The germline gives CDR1 MDHEN, CDR2 SYDVKM. Trimming cost V 8 bases and J 5 bases; bases outside gene matches: 8. CDR3 length: 14 residues. This CDR3 reads CASGGWDRGTEAFF. The CDR3 nucleotides read TGTGCCAGCGGGGGGTGGGACAGGGGAACTGAAGCTTTCTTT.

The rearrangement joins TRBV20-1 to TRBJ1-2, with D possibly matching TRBD1 (6 bases). Germline V CDR1 and CDR2: DFQATT, SNEGSKA (reference sequence). The CDR3 is 11 residues long. V was trimmed by 6 bases and J by 6 bases, leaving 11 bases between them. Here the CDR3 reads CSAPTGDGYTF. CDR3 coding DNA: TGCAGTGCCCCGACAGGTGATGGCTACACCTTC.

In its sample, this clone was seen a few times. This chain connects TRBV5-4 to TRBJ2-1; 9 positions match TRBD2. CDR3 length: 16 residues. After removal of 0 bases from V and 5 bases from J, the junction contained 6 bases not matched to a gene. The germline V gene encodes CDR1 SGHNT and CDR2 YYREEE (reference sequence). The CDR3 DNA sequence: TGTGCCAGCAGCTTGGCGGCGGGAGGGCGCCACAATGAGCAGTTCTTC. It is translated as CASSLAAGGRHNEQFF.

This clone was counted many times. The V gene is TRBV28, the J gene TRBJ2-4, with D possibly being TRBD1 (5 bases). This CDR3 is 12 amino acids long. The V end lost 3 bases, the J end lost 10 bases, and 10 bases lay between the germline ends. Germline V CDR1 and CDR2: MDHEN, SYDVKM. For the CDR3, the DNA is TGTGCCAGCAGTTTCCAGGGCCAGATTCAGTACTTC. Protein: CASSFQGQIQYF.

The genes are TRBV29-1 and TRBJ2-2; TRBD1 aligns across 10 bases. V gave up 6 bases and J gave up 6 bases; unmatched junction bases: 7. CDR1 and CDR2 from the germline V gene are SQVTM and ANQGSEA. The CDR3 contains 14 residues. In DNA form, the CDR3 reads TGCAGCGTCTCGGACAGGGGGGAGCCCGGGGAGCTGTTTTTT. It specifies CSVSDRGEPGELFF.

The chain combines TRBV6-1 with TRBJ1-5, with D uncertain. The germline CDR1 and CDR2 sequences are MNHNS and SASEGT. Trimming shortened V by 6 bases and J by 1 base, and 7 bases separated the two germline ends. CDR3 length equals 13 residues. The CDR3 region is CASSSVSNQPQHF. The CDR3 DNA is TGTGCCAGCAGCTCAGTGAGCAATCAGCCCCAGCATTTT.